These 25 T cell receptor beta chains originate from one sample sequenced in a study of blood T cell repertoires in COVID-19. Clones were read by immunoSEQ multiplex PCR, and TCRdb kept only the in-frame ones, dropping some. In the table there are about 74,000 clones, roughly 86% of which are singletons. Sequenced: peripheral blood. These receptors came from a man between 70 and 80 years old with acute or convalescent COVID-19.

This clone was detected only once. J is TRBJ2-3 and V is TRBV2; TRBD1 matches at 8 bases. This CDR3 spans 14 amino acids. The germline V gene encodes CDR1 SNHLY and CDR2 FYNNEI. The trim removed 8 bases at V and 6 bases at J, leaving 10 bases unmatched. CDR3 coding DNA: TGTGCCAGCGGCAGACAGGGGCAGGGGGATACGCAGTATTTT. Its protein is CASGRQGQGDTQYF.

This clone is a singleton in its sample. This chain links TRBV24-1 with TRBJ1-5, with 8 bases aligning to TRBD1. This CDR3 has 17 amino acids. CDR1 and CDR2 (germline): KGHDR, SFDVKD. V dropped 1 base and J dropped 3; count of bases not matched to a gene: 7. The CDR3 sequence: CATSDFPLQGVNQPQHF. CDR3 sequence (DNA): TGTGCCACCAGTGATTTCCCGTTACAGGGGGTCAATCAGCCCCAGCATTTT.

The V and J genes are TRBV30 and TRBJ2-1, with 7 bases identical to TRBD2. This CDR3 is 14 amino acids long. The trim removed 3 bases at V and 4 bases at J, leaving 6 bases unmatched. Germline CDR1 and CDR2: GTSNPN and SVGIG (reference sequence). CDR3 nucleotides: TGTGCCTGGAGCCGCGGGAGAGCGTACAATGAGCAGTTCTTC. Translated: CAWSRGRAYNEQFF.

This clone was detected only a few times. The chain is built from TRBV14 and TRBJ2-1; D uncertain. V lost 3 bases, J lost 3 bases, and 9 bases lay in between. This CDR3 region has 14 residues. The V gene's germline CDR1 is SGHDN and CDR2 FVKESK. The CDR3, as DNA: TGTGCCAGCAGCCACCCAGGTGGCTACAATGAGCAGTTCTTC. This codes for CASSHPGGYNEQFF.

The CDR3 region is CSASSSGGPTLETQYF. The CDR3 DNA reads as TGCAGTGCTAGTTCGTCGGGGGGGCCTACTTTAGAGACCCAGTACTTC. This chain uses TRBV20-1 with TRBJ2-5; 8 bases are a match to TRBD2. Germline V lookup: CDR1 DFQATT, CDR2 SNEGSKA (reference sequence). The junction had 13 bases not matched to a gene; V was cut back by 3 bases and J by 4 bases. The CDR3 has 16 residues.

The V call is TRBV11-2, the J call TRBJ2-7; 8 bases map to TRBD1. Germline CDR1 SGHAT, CDR2 FQNNGV. This CDR3 region has 18 residues. The junction had 12 bases not matched to a gene; V was cut back by 1 base and J by 1 base. This CDR3 reads CASSLASGGPFRSYEQYF. In DNA, the CDR3 is TGTGCCAGCAGCTTAGCTTCAGGGGGCCCCTTTAGGTCCTACGAGCAGTACTTC.

The chain couples TRBV29-1 to TRBJ2-3, with TRBD1 matching 12 bases. CDR3 length: 15 residues. The germline V gene has CDR1 SQVTM and CDR2 ANQGSEA. Germline trimming cut 3 bases from V and 6 bases from J; bases unmatched to any gene: 7. The CDR3 region is CSVEGQGASSDTQYF. The CDR3 DNA follows: TGCAGCGTTGAGGGACAGGGGGCGTCTTCGGATACGCAGTATTTT.

This chain uses TRBV10-3 with TRBJ2-1; TRBD2 aligns across 10 bases. Trimming took 10 bases from V and 0 from J; bases not matched to a gene: 6. Germline CDR1 ENHRY, CDR2 SYGVKD. The length of the CDR3 is 15 residues. The CDR3: CANSGGPSSYNEQFF. In DNA, the CDR3 is TGTGCCAATAGCGGGGGGCCGAGCTCCTACAATGAGCAGTTCTTC.

The gene calls are TRBV4-3 and TRBJ2-7; D unresolved. Germline V gene sequence: CDR1 LGHNA, CDR2 YSLEER. This CDR3 spans 13 amino acids. Trimming stripped 0 bases from V and 7 bases from J, with 10 bases between. Here the CDR3 reads CASSQDLTTEQYF. In DNA form, the CDR3 reads TGCGCCAGCAGCCAAGATCTAACGACAGAGCAGTACTTC.

The chain employs TRBV5-8 and TRBJ1-1; D gene uncertain. This CDR3 has 12 residues. The germline V and J ends were trimmed by 4 bases and 7 bases, with 11 bases remaining between them. Per germline, CDR1 SGHTS and CDR2 YDEGEE. In DNA form, the CDR3 reads TGTGCCAGCAGCCTTAAAACCGGTGAAGCTTTCTTT. It codes for CASSLKTGEAFF.

The chain is built from TRBV10-1 and TRBJ2-3, with D uncertain. This CDR3 has 15 residues. Trimming removed 0 bases from V and 0 bases from J, with 7 bases in between. Germline V CDR1 and CDR2: WNHNN, SYGVQD (reference sequence). The CDR3 DNA follows: TGCGCCAGCAGTGAGTCCATCACTAGCACAGATACGCAGTATTTT. Translating it yields CASSESITSTDTQYF.

The chain has TRBV18 and TRBJ2-7; D is perhaps TRBD1 (6 bases). V lost 6 bases and J lost 3, with 12 bases in between. The CDR3 sequence is 13 residues long. Germline-derived CDR1 and CDR2 are KGHSH and LQKENI. The CDR3 is CASSPGHLYEQYF. CDR3 DNA sequence: TGTGCCAGCTCCCCGGGACACCTCTACGAGCAGTACTTC.

The chain recombines TRBV24-1 with TRBJ2-5; 10 bases map to TRBD1. There are 16 residues in the CDR3. CDR1 is KGHDR, CDR2 SFDVKD, per germline. The junction had 6 bases not matched to a gene; V was cut back by 3 bases and J by 3 bases. DNA for the CDR3: TGTGCCACCAGTGATAGCCCGGGACAGGGGAAAGAGACCCAGTACTTC. Translating gives CATSDSPGQGKETQYF.

This clone has just a few counts. The chain employs TRBV6-2 or TRBV6-3 and TRBJ2-7; no clear D gene. The V gene's germline CDR1 is MNHEY and CDR2 SVGEGT. CDR3 length: 12 residues. V gave up 2 bases and J gave up 3 bases, with 5 bases separating them. The CDR3 DNA sequence: TGTGCCAGCAGTTACGTTCACTACGAGCAGTACTTC. It encodes CASSYVHYEQYF.

This sequence joins TRBV2 and TRBJ2-2, with 10 bases identical to TRBD2. The CDR3 length is 16 residues. J gave up 4 bases and V 7 bases, and 9 bases lay outside the gene matches. The germline V gene has CDR1 SNHLY and CDR2 FYNNEI. The CDR3 sequence is CASKGGLAGVTGELFF. CDR3 bases: TGTGCCAGCAAAGGCGGTCTAGCGGGAGTCACCGGGGAGCTGTTTTTT.

V and J are TRBV5-6 and TRBJ2-2; possible D gene TRBD2, 5 bases. The ends were cut back, 0 bases at V and 5 bases at J, with 14 bases in the middle. The CDR3 has 16 amino acids. Germline assignment: CDR1 SGHDT and CDR2 YYEEEE. This chain's CDR3 is CASSLVGRGGTGELFF. The CDR3 bases are TGTGCCAGCAGCTTGGTTGGCCGGGGTGGGACCGGGGAGCTGTTTTTT.

The chain recombines TRBV5-1 with TRBJ1-5; tentatively, D is TRBD1 (5 bases). Trimming removed 1 base from V and 2 bases from J, with 10 bases in between. The CDR3 has 15 residues. The germline V gene has CDR1 SGHRS and CDR2 YFSETQ. The CDR3 is CASSLNGGGNQPQHF. CDR3 DNA: TGCGCCAGCAGCTTGAATGGGGGGGGCAATCAGCCCCAGCATTTT.

J is TRBJ1-4 and V is TRBV19; TRBD1 matches at 10 bases. Unmatched junction bases numbered 16, after V lost 9 bases and J lost 3 bases. The CDR3 is 18 residues long. Germline V gene data show CDR1 as LNHDA and CDR2 as SQIVND (reference sequence). The CDR3 here is CASSPDRGLLRANEKLFF. CDR3 nucleotides: TGTGCCAGCTCCCCCGACAGGGGGCTACTGAGAGCTAATGAAAAACTGTTTTTT. The full variable domain, rest sourced from reference TRBV19 and TRBJ1-4, is DGGITQSPKYLFRKEGQNVTLSCEQNLNHDAMYWYRQDPGQGLRLIYYSQIVNDFQKGDIAEGYSVSREKKESFPLTVTSAQKNPTAFYLCASSPDRGLLRANEKLFFGSGTQLSVL.

The table lists this clone with a count of one. V is TRBV10-3 and J is TRBJ2-3; 8 nucleotides align to TRBD1. The CDR3 totals 14 residues. The germline V gene has CDR1 ENHRY and CDR2 SYGVKD. With V trimmed by 11 bases and J by 5 bases, 12 bases remained unmatched. The CDR3 DNA sequence: TGTGCCCATTGGACAGGGCGAGAGGTAGATACGCAGTATTTT. It encodes CAHWTGREVDTQYF.

The chain couples TRBV19 to TRBJ2-7; 9 nucleotides line up with TRBD1. The germline CDR1 and CDR2 sequences are LNHDA and SQIVND (reference sequence). The CDR3 contains 15 residues. V trimming: 4 bases; J trimming: 0 bases; junction bases outside the gene matches: 4. This chain's CDR3 is CASSTTTGGSYEQYF. CDR3 nucleotides: TGTGCCAGTAGTACCACGACAGGGGGCTCCTACGAGCAGTACTTC. The variable domain in full, completed from reference TRBV19 and TRBJ2-7, reads DGGITQSPKYLFRKEGQNVTLSCEQNLNHDAMYWYRQDPGQGLRLIYYSQIVNDFQKGDIAEGYSVSREKKESFPLTVTSAQKNPTAFYLCASSTTTGGSYEQYFGPGTRLTVT.

V gene TRBV7-3 combines with J gene TRBJ2-1; 9 bases agree with TRBD2. J was trimmed by 8 bases and V by 5 bases; bases with no gene match: 4. Germline V gene lookup returns CDR1 SGHTA and CDR2 FQGTGA. The CDR3 is 13 amino acids. CDR3 DNA: TGTGCCAGCAGCCCGCGGGGGGGGTATGAGCAGTTCTTC. Protein sequence: CASSPRGGYEQFF.

This chain links TRBV7-6 with TRBJ2-3; 9 bases match TRBD2. Germline V CDR1 and CDR2: SGHVS, FNYEAQ. The V gene end was trimmed by 5 bases and the J gene end by 0 bases; junction bases not matched to a gene: 3. The CDR3 totals 15 residues. CDR3 coding DNA: TGTGCCAGCAGCCCTAGCGGGGCTAGCACAGATACGCAGTATTTT. As protein: CASSPSGASTDTQYF.

The J gene is TRBJ2-5, the V gene TRBV7-6; 12 nucleotides match TRBD1. This CDR3 is 11 amino acids long. J gave up 14 bases and V 5 bases, and 3 bases lay outside the gene matches. CDR1 and CDR2 (germline): SGHVS, FNYEAQ. The CDR3 DNA is TGTGCCAGCAGCCTGGGACAGGGGGCCTACTTC. This translates into CASSLGQGAYF.

The J gene is TRBJ1-2, the V gene TRBV28; possibly TRBD1 for D (5 bases). V dropped 7 bases and J dropped 6 bases, with 15 bases sitting between them. The CDR3 extends over 13 amino acids. Germline values: CDR1 MDHEN, CDR2 SYDVKM. CDR3 amino acids: CASISGRVNGYTF. In DNA, the CDR3 is TGTGCCAGCATCTCGGGCAGGGTCAATGGCTACACCTTC.

The V and J genes are TRBV29-1 and TRBJ2-3, with 10 bases fitting TRBD1. V was pared by 7 bases and J by 5 bases, with 3 bases of the junction left unmatched. The CDR3 length is 12 residues. CDR1 and CDR2 from the germline V gene are SQVTM and ANQGSEA. CDR3 nucleotides: TGCAGCGCCCGGACAGGGGGAGATACGCAGTATTTT. Its translation: CSARTGGDTQYF.